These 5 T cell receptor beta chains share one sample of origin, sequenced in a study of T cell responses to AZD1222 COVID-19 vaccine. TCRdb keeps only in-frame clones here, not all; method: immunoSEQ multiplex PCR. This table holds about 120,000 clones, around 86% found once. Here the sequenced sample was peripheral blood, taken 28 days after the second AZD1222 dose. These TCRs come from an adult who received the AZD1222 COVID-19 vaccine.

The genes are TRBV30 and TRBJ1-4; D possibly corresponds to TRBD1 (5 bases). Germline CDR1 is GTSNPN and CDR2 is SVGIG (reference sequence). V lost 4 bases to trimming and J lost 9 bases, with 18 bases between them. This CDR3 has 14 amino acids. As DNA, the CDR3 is TGTGCCTGGAATCGCGGAGGGACGGGGAAAAAACTGTTTTTT. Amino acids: CAWNRGGTGKKLFF.

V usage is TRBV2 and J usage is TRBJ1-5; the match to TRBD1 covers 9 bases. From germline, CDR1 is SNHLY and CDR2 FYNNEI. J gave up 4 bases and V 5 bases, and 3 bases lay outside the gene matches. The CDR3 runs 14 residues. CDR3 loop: CASSRTGANQPQHF. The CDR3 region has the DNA TGTGCCAGCAGTCGGACAGGGGCAAATCAGCCCCAGCATTTT. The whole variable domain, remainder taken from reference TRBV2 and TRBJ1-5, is EPEVTQTPSHQVTQMGQEVILRCVPISNHLYFYWYRQILGQKVEFLVSFYNNEISEKSEIFDDQFSVERPDGSNFTLKIRSTKLEDSAMYFCASSRTGANQPQHFGDGTRLSIL.

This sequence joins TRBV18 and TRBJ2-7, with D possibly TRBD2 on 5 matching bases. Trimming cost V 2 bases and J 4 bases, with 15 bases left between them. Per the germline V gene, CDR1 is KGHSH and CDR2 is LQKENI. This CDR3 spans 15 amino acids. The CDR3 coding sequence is TGTGCCAGCTCACCAGGACTTGCGAGGGAGTACGAGCAGTACTTC. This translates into CASSPGLAREYEQYF.

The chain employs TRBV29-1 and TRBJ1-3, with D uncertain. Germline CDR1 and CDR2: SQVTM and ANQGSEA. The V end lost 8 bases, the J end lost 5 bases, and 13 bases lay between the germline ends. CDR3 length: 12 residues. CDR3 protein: CSPGFERNTIYF. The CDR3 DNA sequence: TGCAGCCCGGGGTTTGAGCGAAACACCATATATTTT.

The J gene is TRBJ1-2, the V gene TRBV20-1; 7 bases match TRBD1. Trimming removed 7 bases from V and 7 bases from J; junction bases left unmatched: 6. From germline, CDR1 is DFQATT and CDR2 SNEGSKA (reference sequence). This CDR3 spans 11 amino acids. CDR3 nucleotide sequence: TGCAGTGTCCAGAGGGGGCTTGGCTACACCTTC. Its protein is CSVQRGLGYTF.